This TCR beta chain was recorded in a study of blood T cell repertoires in COVID-19. The data were produced by immunoSEQ multiplex PCR, yet TCRdb's version contains in-frame clones alone and is incomplete. The table records around 220,000 clones, approximately 78% of them present only once. The CDR3 runs 14 residues. The V gene's germline CDR1 is LGHNA and CDR2 YNFKEQ. With 0 bases clipped from V and 6 bases from J, the junction kept 4 bases outside the gene matches. The clonotype was recovered from an elderly woman with COVID-19, enrolled during active disease. The chain combines TRBV4-2 with TRBJ1-2, with 7 bases matching TRBD1. The specimen sequenced was peripheral blood. The CDR3 here is CASSQDTGANGYTF. CDR3 DNA sequence: TGTGCCAGCAGCCAAGATACAGGGGCCAATGGCTACACCTTC.